This entry concerns a single T cell receptor beta chain. The specificity of this receptor is unknown. No per-base quality is available; no much larger clone lies one base away. The CDR3 spans 15 residues, from the cysteine through the phenylalanine. Just the 45-base CDR3 DNA is kept, in frame starting at base 1. V is pared back by 1 base and J by 7 bases, with 16 bases lying between the germline termini. For CDR1 and CDR2, the germline V gene (reference sequence) lists SEHNR and FQNEAQ. The sample is drawn from a study of PD-1 blockade in mismatch repair-deficient tumors listed by TCRdb under 2017. Background on the whole study: Between September 2013 and 2016, the trial enrolled 86 consecutive patients with approximately 13 types of mismatch repair-deficient cancer, all of whom had received prior treatment and were progressing. Tumor-associated T cell clones were tracked in the peripheral blood of patients responding to PD-1 blockade by deep sequencing of TCR CDR3 regions. Study-wide findings and limitations: Clones residing in the tumor, which were often undetectable in blood before treatment, expanded quickly after pembrolizumab and then contracted, generally before radiologic responses.

Libraries were made using the immunoSEQ multiplex PCR assay. What TCRdb holds here is the immuneACCESS table cut down to in-frame rearrangements. Part of the clones is not present; checked against another copy, under half of the missing clones reflect an unresolved V gene, and the others are unexplained. Across this sample there are some 120,000 clones, with roughly 80% seen only once. The ten largest clones take up roughly 4.5% of the sample. For each enrolled patient, mismatch repair deficiency was established using either polymerase chain reaction or immunohistochemistry. A few patients who responded to pembrolizumab therapy underwent TCR sequencing. The phase II trial prospectively tested pembrolizumab PD-1 blockade in advanced mismatch repair-deficient cancers regardless of tissue of origin. Peripheral blood T cell samples were gathered serially, both before PD-1 blockade started and at multiple time points afterward. The timing of each blood sample was reported as weeks after the first dose of pembrolizumab.

The TCR comes from an adult with mismatch repair-deficient cancer. Recombination linked TRBV7-9 to TRBJ1-2; there is no confident call for the D gene. Sequences were derived from peripheral blood, sampled 60 weeks after starting pembrolizumab. The nucleotide sequence reads as follows: TGTGCCAGCAGCTTAGAATCTATGGGATCCGCTGGCTACACCTTC. Its protein product is CASSLESMGSAGYTF.